A single sample is the source of the 31 T cell receptor beta chains below, sequenced in a study of beta chain features in type 1 diabetes. Expressed TCRB transcripts were sequenced because the isolated RNA had all been reverse transcribed beforehand. Assay used: immunoSEQ multiplex PCR; TCRdb lists only in-frame clones, some missing. The table lists nearly 250,000 clones, about 14% of them singletons, with around 0.03% in the top ten. What was sequenced was naive CD4+ T cells from blood. The source is a woman in her forties in good health.

The J gene is TRBJ2-5, the V gene TRBV11-2; 9 nucleotides line up with TRBD2. V shed 1 base, J shed 4 bases, and the junction held 4 bases outside the gene matches. Germline-derived CDR1 and CDR2 are SGHAT and FQNNGV. The CDR3 runs to 15 residues. In nucleotides, the CDR3 is TGTGCCAGCAGCTTAGGGTCTAGCGGGGTAGAGACCCAGTACTTC. It yields the protein CASSLGSSGVETQYF.

Only a few counts were recorded for this clone. This chain joins TRBV6-5 and TRBJ2-3; D uncertain. CDR1 MNHEY and CDR2 SVGAGI come from the germline V gene. CDR3 length: 15 amino acids. The germline V and J ends were trimmed by 0 bases and 0 bases, with 7 bases remaining between them. The CDR3 DNA reads TGTGCCAGCAGTTACTCGACTTCTAGCACAGATACGCAGTATTTT. As protein: CASSYSTSSTDTQYF.

V is TRBV11-2 and J is TRBJ2-5; possible D gene TRBD2, 6 bases. Between the trimmed V and J ends, which lost 5 bases and 5 bases, there was a span of 21 bases. The CDR3 is made up of 16 amino acids. Looked up from germline, CDR1 is SGHAT and CDR2 is FQNNGV. DNA of the CDR3: TGTGCCAGCAGCCCTCGCGTACTGCAAGGAGGGGAGACCCAGTACTTC. It codes for CASSPRVLQGGETQYF.

This chain joins TRBV6-1 and TRBJ2-1, with 7 bases matching TRBD1. The junction had 9 bases not matched to a gene; V was cut back by 2 bases and J by 8 bases. The CDR3 is 15 residues long. Per germline, CDR1 MNHNS and CDR2 SASEGT. The CDR3 region has the DNA TGTGCCAGCAGTGAATTAGGCACAGGGGTCGATGAGCAGTTCTTC. The encoded protein is CASSELGTGVDEQFF.

V usage is TRBV19 and J usage is TRBJ1-2; maybe TRBD1 (5 bases). CDR3 length: 14 amino acids. CDR1 is LNHDA, CDR2 SQIVND, per germline (reference sequence). The V end lost 5 bases, the J end lost 4 bases, and 14 bases lay between the germline ends. CDR3 in amino acids: CASSGRFGGYGYTF. The CDR3 DNA follows: TGTGCCAGTAGTGGGAGATTCGGGGGCTATGGCTACACCTTC.

The CDR3 spells CASKRTEANEQFF. The CDR3 DNA reads TGTGCCAGCAAGCGGACAGAGGCCAATGAGCAGTTCTTC. The chain combines TRBV19 with TRBJ2-1; a possible D gene is TRBD1 (6 bases). CDR3 length: 13 residues. Trimming pared 9 bases from V and 6 bases from J, leaving 15 bases between. The germline CDR1 and CDR2 sequences are LNHDA and SQIVND (reference sequence). Drawing the rest from reference TRBV19 and TRBJ2-1, the complete variable domain is DGGITQSPKYLFRKEGQNVTLSCEQNLNHDAMYWYRQDPGQGLRLIYYSQIVNDFQKGDIAEGYSVSREKKESFPLTVTSAQKNPTAFYLCASKRTEANEQFFGPGTRLTVL.

This clone has more than one count but fewer than ten. The genes are TRBV6-5 and TRBJ2-1; maybe TRBD1 (5 bases). Trimming removed 7 bases at V and 6 bases at J, with 16 bases between. There are 14 residues in the CDR3. Germline V gene sequence: CDR1 MNHEY, CDR2 SVGAGI. The CDR3 DNA is TGTGCCAGCACCCTCCGACAGACCGCCAATGAGCAGTTCTTC. Amino acid sequence: CASTLRQTANEQFF.

Concerning this clone: An end of the junction differs from the germline gene, which may be a read error. The V call is TRBV29-1, the J call TRBJ1-2; D is perhaps TRBD1 (5 bases). Germline lookup yields CDR1 SQVTM and CDR2 ANQGSEA. This CDR3 region has 12 residues. CDR3 in DNA: TGCAGCGTTGAGGCGGACAACTATGACTACACCTTC. This translates into CSVEADNYDYTF. The full variable domain, in which reference TRBV29-1 and TRBJ1-2 provide the parts outside the CDR3, is SAVISQKPSRDICQRGTSLTIQCQVDSQVTMMFWYRQQPGQSLTLIATANQGSEATYESGFVIDKFPISRPNLTFSTLTVSNMSPEDSSIYLCSVEADNYDYTFGSGTRLTVV.

This clone was seen more than once but under ten times. This chain joins TRBV2 and TRBJ2-3; possible D gene TRBD2, 6 bases. Germline assignment: CDR1 SNHLY and CDR2 FYNNEI. V shed 4 bases and J shed 5 bases, with 16 bases lying between them. The CDR3 spans 15 residues. The CDR3 region is CASSGGGLGGDTQYF. As DNA, the CDR3 is TGTGCCAGCAGTGGTGGTGGGCTGGGGGGAGATACGCAGTATTTT.

This clone has only a few counts. V usage is TRBV5-6 and J usage is TRBJ1-1; 7 bases match TRBD1. V shed 1 base, J shed 2 bases, and the junction held 8 bases outside the gene matches. CDR3 length: 16 residues. Germline V gives CDR1 SGHDT, CDR2 YYEEEE. In DNA, the CDR3 is TGTGCCAGCAGCTTGCTAGGACAGGACGAAAACACTGAAGCTTTCTTT. Translation gives CASSLLGQDENTEAFF.

This clone was detected a few times. This chain joins TRBV5-1 and TRBJ2-2; 7 bases are shared with TRBD1. The CDR3 length is 13 residues. V was pared by 3 bases and J by 5 bases, with 1 base of the junction left unmatched. Germline CDR1 and CDR2: SGHRS and YFSETQ. The CDR3 loop is CASSSGQTGELFF. CDR3 DNA: TGCGCCAGCAGCTCGGGACAGACCGGGGAGCTGTTTTTT.

The chain couples TRBV6-5 to TRBJ1-6, with TRBD1 as a possible D gene (6 bases). Trimming shortened V by 6 bases and J by 5 bases, and 14 bases separated the two germline ends. The germline V gene encodes CDR1 MNHEY and CDR2 SVGAGI. The CDR3 has 15 amino acids. CDR3 loop: CASRVQGPDNSPLHF. In DNA form, the CDR3 reads TGTGCCAGCAGGGTACAGGGACCCGATAATTCACCCCTCCACTTT.

The J gene is TRBJ1-2, the V gene TRBV5-4; D gene uncertain. Trimming shortened V by 1 base and J by 4 bases, and 8 bases separated the two germline ends. Germline CDR1 and CDR2: SGHNT and YYREEE (reference sequence). CDR3 length: 13 residues. The CDR3 DNA follows: TGTGCCAGCAGCTTGCCGGCGGTCTATGGCTACACCTTC. This encodes CASSLPAVYGYTF. Complete variable domain (other parts from reference TRBV5-4 and TRBJ1-2): ETGVTQSPTHLIKTRGQQVTLRCSSQSGHNTVSWYQQALGQGPQFIFQYYREEENGRGNFPPRFSGLQFPNYSSELNVNALELDDSALYLCASSLPAVYGYTFGSGTRLTVV.

This clone was counted only a few times. V and J are TRBV11-2 and TRBJ1-1; unclear D gene. V was pared by 1 base and J by 2 bases, with 5 bases between. This CDR3 has 13 amino acids. CDR1 is SGHAT and CDR2 is FQNNGV in the germline V gene. The CDR3 DNA follows: TGTGCCAGCAGCTTAGTCCGTAACACTGAAGCTTTCTTT. It translates to CASSLVRNTEAFF.

This clone has only a few counts. The J gene is TRBJ2-3, the V gene TRBV5-1; 10 bases agree with TRBD1. The trim removed 7 bases at V and 4 bases at J, leaving 9 bases unmatched. The CDR3 has 15 amino acids. From germline, CDR1 is SGHRS and CDR2 YFSETQ. For the CDR3, the DNA is TGCGCCAGCTCCCTAGTGGGACAGGGGCCAGATACGCAGTATTTT. It translates to CASSLVGQGPDTQYF.

This rearrangement joins TRBV5-4 to TRBJ2-7, with TRBD1 identical over 7 bases. The CDR3 is made up of 14 amino acids. Trimming took 4 bases from V and 1 from J; bases not matched to a gene: 5. Germline V gene sequence: CDR1 SGHNT, CDR2 YYREEE (reference sequence). Written as DNA, the CDR3 is TGTGCCAGCAGCAGACAGGGTTTTTCCTACGAGCAGTACTTC. Encoded protein: CASSRQGFSYEQYF. Based on the CDR3 plus reference TRBV5-4 and TRBJ2-7, the full variable domain is ETGVTQSPTHLIKTRGQQVTLRCSSQSGHNTVSWYQQALGQGPQFIFQYYREEENGRGNFPPRFSGLQFPNYSSELNVNALELDDSALYLCASSRQGFSYEQYFGPGTRLTVT.

In its sample, this clone was seen a few times. The J gene is TRBJ2-1, the V gene TRBV5-4; 10 positions agree with TRBD1. The length of the CDR3 is 16 residues. From germline, CDR1 is SGHNT and CDR2 YYREEE (reference sequence). V lost 4 bases and J lost 6; bases outside the gene matches: 10. CDR3 nucleotide sequence: TGTGCCAGCAGCCCACAGACAGGGGGCCTCTCCAATGAGCAGTTCTTC. Amino acids: CASSPQTGGLSNEQFF. Based on the CDR3 plus reference TRBV5-4 and TRBJ2-1, the full variable domain is ETGVTQSPTHLIKTRGQQVTLRCSSQSGHNTVSWYQQALGQGPQFIFQYYREEENGRGNFPPRFSGLQFPNYSSELNVNALELDDSALYLCASSPQTGGLSNEQFFGPGTRLTVL.

In its sample, this clone was seen a few times. The chain couples TRBV6-1 to TRBJ2-5; the match to TRBD2 covers 11 bases. Germline CDR1 reads MNHNS; CDR2 reads SASEGT. This CDR3 region has 13 residues. The V and J ends lost 7 bases and 4 bases, in that order; junction bases with no gene match: 2. The CDR3 loop reads CASIGLAGETQYF. In DNA form, the CDR3 reads TGTGCCAGCATTGGACTAGCGGGAGAGACCCAGTACTTC.

This clone has a handful of counts. This chain joins TRBV15 and TRBJ2-1, with TRBD2 matching 10 bases. J gave up 8 bases and V 5 bases, and 9 bases lay outside the gene matches. The CDR3 runs to 15 residues. CDR1 is LNHNV, CDR2 YYDKDF, per germline (reference sequence). CDR3 sequence (DNA): TGTGCCACCAGCCCACGTAGGACTAGCGGCGATGAGCAGTTCTTC. It translates to CATSPRRTSGDEQFF.

This rearrangement joins TRBV6-5 to TRBJ1-1; no clear D. This CDR3 spans 14 amino acids. Trimming took 5 bases from V and 0 from J, leaving 10 bases between them. CDR1 is MNHEY, CDR2 SVGAGI, per germline. The CDR3 DNA reads as TGTGCCAGCAGTCCGGGGAGCCTGAACACTGAAGCTTTCTTT. This encodes CASSPGSLNTEAFF.

This clone was observed a few times. Other nucleotide sequences in the sample specify the same CDR3. V gene TRBV2 combines with J gene TRBJ1-4; 7 nucleotides agree with TRBD1. CDR3 length equals 13 residues. V lost 5 bases and J lost 6; bases outside the gene matches: 3. Germline-derived CDR1 and CDR2 are SNHLY and FYNNEI. The CDR3 is CASSRTGYEKLFF. The CDR3 nucleotides read TGTGCCAGCAGTCGGACAGGTTATGAAAAACTGTTTTTT. Complete variable domain (other parts from reference TRBV2 and TRBJ1-4): EPEVTQTPSHQVTQMGQEVILRCVPISNHLYFYWYRQILGQKVEFLVSFYNNEISEKSEIFDDQFSVERPDGSNFTLKIRSTKLEDSAMYFCASSRTGYEKLFFGSGTQLSVL.

This clone appeared a few times. The chain recombines TRBV7-4 with TRBJ1-6, with D perhaps TRBD1 (6 bases). The V end lost 5 bases, the J end lost 0 bases, and 14 bases lay between the germline ends. CDR1 is SGHVT, CDR2 SQSDAQ, per germline. The CDR3 runs 17 residues. The CDR3 here is CASSHRTESSYNSPLHF. The CDR3 DNA is TGTGCCAGCAGCCATCGGACAGAGAGCTCCTATAATTCACCCCTCCACTTT.

This clone turned up a few times. In DNA form, the CDR3 reads TGCGCCAGCAGTCTATCAGGACAGAGCAATCAGCCCCAGCATTTT. Translating it yields CASSLSGQSNQPQHF. The chain couples TRBV23-1 to TRBJ1-5; D may be TRBD1 (6 bases). TRBV23-1 is assigned to the ORF class and has an uncertain function. CDR3 length equals 15 residues. V was cut by 4 bases and J by 1 base, with 11 bases left in between.

The chain uses TRBV10-1 and TRBJ2-3; 10 bases match TRBD2. Germline trimming cut 6 bases from V and 5 bases from J; bases unmatched to any gene: 8. The CDR3 sequence is 15 residues long. CDR1 is WNHNN, CDR2 SYGVQD, per germline (reference sequence). CDR3 nucleotides: TGCGCCAGCAGACTCACTAGCGGGGACGGAGATACGCAGTATTTT. Translated: CASRLTSGDGDTQYF.

The sample holds a few counts of this clone. The gene calls are TRBV7-9 and TRBJ1-1, with 7 positions matching TRBD1. Trimming at V came to 5 bases and at J to 7 bases, leaving 10 bases not matched to a gene. This CDR3 spans 14 amino acids. CDR1 and CDR2 from the germline V gene are SEHNR and FQNEAQ (reference sequence). The CDR3 DNA reads TGTGCCAGCAGCACAGGGGTTGGAGATGTTGAAGCTTTCTTT. Translated, it gives CASSTGVGDVEAFF.

The sample holds a few counts of this clone. This rearrangement joins TRBV2 to TRBJ1-1, with D possibly TRBD1 on 6 matching bases. Trimming pared 10 bases from V and 2 bases from J, leaving 17 bases between. This CDR3 comprises 14 residues. Germline loops: CDR1 SNHLY, CDR2 FYNNEI. CDR3 in DNA: TGTGCCATCCCCCTGACAGGCTATAACACTGAAGCTTTCTTT. Translating gives CAIPLTGYNTEAFF.

The rearrangement uses TRBV13 and TRBJ1-1; the D is unclear. Germline CDR1 and CDR2: PRHDT and FYEKMQ (reference sequence). The CDR3 sequence is 12 residues long. Trimming removed 5 bases at V and 8 bases at J, with 12 bases between. CDR3 residues: CASSLPPSEAFF. CDR3 nucleotides: TGTGCCAGCAGCCTACCCCCGTCAGAAGCTTTCTTT.

This chain joins TRBV11-2 and TRBJ2-5, with 10 bases fitting TRBD2. Germline-derived CDR1 and CDR2 are SGHAT and FQNNGV. The V gene end was trimmed by 1 base and the J gene end by 8 bases; junction bases not matched to a gene: 4. The CDR3 has 14 amino acids. The CDR3 sequence is CASSLALAGETQYF. The CDR3 nucleotides read TGTGCCAGCAGCTTAGCGCTAGCGGGGGAAACCCAGTACTTC. The whole variable domain, remainder taken from reference TRBV11-2 and TRBJ2-5, is EAGVAQSPRYKIIEKRQSVAFWCNPISGHATLYWYQQILGQGPKLLIQFQNNGVVDDSQLPKDRFSAERLKGVDSTLKIQPAKLEDSAVYLCASSLALAGETQYFGPGTRLLVL.

In its sample, this clone was seen many times. The J gene is TRBJ1-4, the V gene TRBV7-9, with TRBD1 matching 11 bases. There are 14 residues in the CDR3. The junction had 4 bases not matched to a gene; V was cut back by 5 bases and J by 8 bases. The germline gives CDR1 SEHNR, CDR2 FQNEAQ (reference sequence). The CDR3 DNA reads as TGTGCCAGCAGCCCAGGACAGGGGGCCGAAAAACTGTTTTTT. Its translation is CASSPGQGAEKLFF.

The chain recombines TRBV18 with TRBJ2-7, with TRBD2 as a possible D gene (5 bases). Trimming shortened V by 5 bases and J by 3 bases, and 5 bases separated the two germline ends. Germline V gene lookup returns CDR1 KGHSH and CDR2 LQKENI. The CDR3 is 11 amino acids. The CDR3 spells CASSEGYEQYF. The CDR3 nucleotides are TGTGCCAGCTCAGAGGGCTACGAGCAGTACTTC. Variable domain in full (rest from reference TRBV18 and TRBJ2-7): NAGVMQNPRHLVRRRGQEARLRCSPMKGHSHVYWYRQLPEEGLKFMVYLQKENIIDESGMPKERFSAEFPKEGPSILRIQQVVRGDSAAYFCASSEGYEQYFGPGTRLTVT.

A few counts support this clone. This chain links TRBV6-5 with TRBJ1-5; 9 nucleotides agree with TRBD1. CDR3 length: 15 amino acids. J lost 4 bases, V lost 5 bases, and 6 bases had no gene match. Germline CDR1 reads MNHEY; CDR2 reads SVGAGI. CDR3 residues: CASSTGGARNQPQHF. The CDR3 DNA reads as TGTGCCAGCAGTACAGGGGGCGCCCGAAATCAGCCCCAGCATTTT.